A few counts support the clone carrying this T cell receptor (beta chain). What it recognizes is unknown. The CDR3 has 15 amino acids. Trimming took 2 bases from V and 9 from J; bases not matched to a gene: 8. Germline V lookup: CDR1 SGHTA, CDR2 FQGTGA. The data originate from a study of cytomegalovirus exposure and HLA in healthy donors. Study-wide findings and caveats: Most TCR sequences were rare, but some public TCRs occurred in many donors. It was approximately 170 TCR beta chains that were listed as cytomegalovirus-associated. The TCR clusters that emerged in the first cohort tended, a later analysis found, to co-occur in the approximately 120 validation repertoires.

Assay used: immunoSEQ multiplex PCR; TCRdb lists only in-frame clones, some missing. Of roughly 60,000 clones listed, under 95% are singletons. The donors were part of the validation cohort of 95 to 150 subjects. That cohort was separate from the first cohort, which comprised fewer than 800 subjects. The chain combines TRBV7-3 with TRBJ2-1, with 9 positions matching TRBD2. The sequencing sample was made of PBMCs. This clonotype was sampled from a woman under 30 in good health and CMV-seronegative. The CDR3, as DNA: TGTGCCAGCAGCTTATTTGCGGGAGGGCCCGGTGAGCAGTTCTTC. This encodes CASSLFAGGPGEQFF.